The 14 T cell receptor beta chains below come from one sample, sequenced in a study of a mutant IDH1 vaccine in newly diagnosed glioma. Using immunoSEQ multiplex PCR, the repertoire was profiled, and TCRdb retains in-frame clones only, with some absent. The sample gives about 40,000 clones, around 83% of which show up once; 2% to 2.5% is in the top ten. Time point denoted: week 11, during vaccination. It was 300 ug of mutant IDH1 20-mer peptide that made up each vaccine dose, given with topical imiquimod. For these receptors, no antigen is known. Sequenced material: PBMCs, taken from a glioma patient whose treatment included an IDH1 peptide vaccine. These receptors were obtained from a man between 35 and 55 years old with glioma.

The chain uses TRBV13 and TRBJ2-5; D remains unclear. V was pared by 3 bases and J by 4 bases, with 9 bases between. Germline CDR1 PRHDT, CDR2 FYEKMQ (reference sequence). The CDR3 is 13 residues long. The CDR3 region is CASSFRTAETQYF. In DNA form, the CDR3 reads TGTGCCAGCAGCTTTCGGACGGCAGAGACCCAGTACTTC.

J is TRBJ2-7 and V is TRBV27; D may be TRBD2 (7 bases). This CDR3 comprises 15 residues. Germline V gives CDR1 MNHEY, CDR2 SMNVEV (reference sequence). V lost 6 bases, J lost 2 bases, and 17 bases lay in between. The CDR3 loop reads CASRRGGLSPYEQYF. The DNA for the CDR3 is TGTGCCAGCAGGAGGGGGGGGCTGTCCCCCTACGAGCAGTACTTC.

A few counts support this clone. The J gene is TRBJ1-1, the V gene TRBV5-1, with a tentative D call TRBD1 (5 bases). CDR1 SGHRS and CDR2 YFSETQ come from the germline V gene. The V end lost 5 bases, the J end lost 0 bases, and 17 bases lay between the germline ends. The CDR3 totals 16 residues. The CDR3 nucleotides are TGCGCCAGCAGTCACGGGGGAGGCTCTATGAACACTGAAGCTTTCTTT. The encoded protein is CASSHGGGSMNTEAFF.

The genes are TRBV5-4 and TRBJ1-3; 7 bases map to TRBD1. Germline V gene lookup returns CDR1 SGHNT and CDR2 YYREEE (reference sequence). V was pared by 3 bases and J by 7 bases, with 10 bases of the junction left unmatched. The CDR3 contains 15 residues. The CDR3 region is CASSSRTGTRNTIYF. In DNA, the CDR3 is TGTGCCAGCAGCTCTCGGACAGGTACAAGGAACACCATATATTTT.

The chain links TRBV19 to TRBJ2-7, with TRBD2 matching 14 bases. This CDR3 region has 15 residues. V trimming: 3 bases; J trimming: 4 bases; junction bases outside the gene matches: 2. CDR1 LNHDA and CDR2 SQIVND come from the germline V gene (reference sequence). Here the CDR3 reads CASSMGLAGEYEQYF. The DNA for the CDR3 is TGTGCCAGTAGTATGGGACTAGCGGGAGAGTACGAGCAGTACTTC.

V usage is TRBV9 and J usage is TRBJ2-7; TRBD2 matches at 7 bases. The V and J ends lost 3 bases and 6 bases, in that order; junction bases with no gene match: 12. The germline V gene encodes CDR1 SGDLS and CDR2 YYNGEE. The CDR3 loop spans 15 amino acids. The CDR3 nucleotides are TGTGCCAGCAGCGGTCCCAGTGAGCGGGATTCCGAGCAGTACTTC. Protein product: CASSGPSERDSEQYF.

In this sample, this clone turned up once. V is TRBV14 and J is TRBJ2-5; TRBD1 might be the D (6 bases). This CDR3 spans 16 amino acids. Germline V CDR1 and CDR2: SGHDN, FVKESK. Trimming shortened V by 4 bases and J by 2 bases, and 17 bases separated the two germline ends. CDR3 coding DNA: TGTGCCAGCAGCCGAACGACCGGGACATTACAAGAGACCCAGTACTTC. The encoded protein is CASSRTTGTLQETQYF.

The genes are TRBV2 and TRBJ2-5; D assignment may be TRBD1 or TRBD2 (5 bases each). Trimming shortened V by 6 bases and J by 1 base, and 12 bases separated the two germline ends. Looked up from germline, CDR1 is SNHLY and CDR2 is FYNNEI. The CDR3 extends over 14 amino acids. This CDR3 is CASRERGLQETQYF. CDR3 bases: TGTGCCAGCAGGGAACGGGGCCTCCAAGAGACCCAGTACTTC.

The chain uses TRBV5-1 and TRBJ2-3; tentatively, D is TRBD2 (6 bases). The CDR3 has 16 amino acids. CDR1 is SGHRS, CDR2 YFSETQ, per germline. V was trimmed by 4 bases and J by 4 bases, leaving 19 bases between them. CDR3 sequence: CASSQGLQSFSDTQYF. The CDR3 nucleotides read TGCGCCAGCAGCCAGGGACTGCAAAGCTTCTCAGATACGCAGTATTTT.

This clone was seen a single time. V usage is TRBV4-1 and J usage is TRBJ1-5; unclear D gene. The ends were cut back, 1 base at V and 4 bases at J, with 5 bases in the middle. The length of the CDR3 is 13 residues. CDR1 is MGHRA, CDR2 YSYEKL, per germline. The CDR3 DNA follows: TGCGCCAGCAGCCAAGCGGTGAATCAGCCCCAGCATTTT. Its translation: CASSQAVNQPQHF.

The chain joins TRBV7-3 to TRBJ1-2; 9 bases line up with TRBD1. With V trimmed by 2 bases and J by 7 bases, 5 bases remained unmatched. The CDR3 extends over 14 amino acids. Germline values: CDR1 SGHTA, CDR2 FQGTGA. CDR3 sequence: CASSLHGTGSGYTF. CDR3 DNA: TGTGCCAGCAGCTTACACGGGACAGGGTCTGGCTACACCTTC. Full variable domain (missing parts from reference TRBV7-3 and TRBJ1-2): GAGVSQTPSNKVTEKGKYVELRCDPISGHTALYWYRQSLGQGPEFLIYFQGTGAADDSGLPNDRFFAVRPEGSVSTLKIQRTERGDSAVYLCASSLHGTGSGYTFGSGTRLTVV.

The V call is TRBV7-9, the J call TRBJ2-7; 14 nucleotides agree with TRBD2. Germline V gene data show CDR1 as SEHNR and CDR2 as FQNEAQ (reference sequence). This CDR3 is 15 amino acids long. After removal of 5 bases from V and 6 bases from J, the junction contained 6 bases not matched to a gene. CDR3 sequence (DNA): TGTGCCAGCAGCCCCCGTGGGACTAGCGGGAGCGAGCAGTACTTC. Encoded protein: CASSPRGTSGSEQYF.

This chain joins TRBV27 and TRBJ1-5, with 7 positions matching TRBD1. With V trimmed by 6 bases and J by 3 bases, 11 bases remained unmatched. Germline lookup yields CDR1 MNHEY and CDR2 SMNVEV (reference sequence). This CDR3 is 16 amino acids long. For the CDR3, the DNA is TGTGCCAGCAGCCCTTTTACAGGGGTAAACAATCAGCCCCAGCATTTT. As protein: CASSPFTGVNNQPQHF.

The rearrangement uses TRBV9 and TRBJ2-5; D is uncertain. V was clipped by 0 bases and J by 1 base, with 10 bases between them. Germline values: CDR1 SGDLS, CDR2 YYNGEE. This CDR3 has 15 amino acids. CDR3 DNA: TGTGCCAGCAGCGTAGTGATGTCTAGCCAAGAGACCCAGTACTTC. As protein: CASSVVMSSQETQYF.